The source of this TCR beta chain is a study of shared clonotypes between healthy human individuals. Study-level information: A couple of women and three men aged 18 to 49 made up the donors. CD4 naive cells filled three plates per donor, CD4 memory three, CD8 naive two and CD8 memory one.

Per germline, CDR1 SGHRS and CDR2 YFSETQ. The CDR3 length is 14 residues. Germline trimming cut 6 bases from V and 6 bases from J; bases unmatched to any gene: 10. Produced via immunoSEQ multiplex PCR; TCRdb's table is partial and in-frame only. Here the sample spans about 2.3 million clones, around 93% being singletons. Study outcomes and limitations: Rarefaction demonstrated incomplete sorted-subset sequencing despite large depth. With several donors compared, roughly 5% of naive CD4 clonotypes were shared.

Only one count was recorded for this clone. Its antigen is as yet unknown. The chain employs TRBV5-1 and TRBJ2-3; 7 nucleotides line up with TRBD2. The specimen was naive CD4+ T cells from PBMCs. The subset: CD45RA+ positively selected. The source of this sequence is a young man in good health. Some clones in this sample may be carry-over from other donors' samples. CDR3 sequence (DNA): TGCGCCAGCACCGGCGCGGGGGATGGGGATACGCAGTATTTT. Amino acids: CASTGAGDGDTQYF.